This T cell receptor (beta chain) derives from a study of shared clonotypes between healthy human individuals. Study background: CD4 naive and CD4 memory each took three plates per donor, while CD8 naive took two and CD8 memory one.

Terminally differentiated effector memory CD45RA+ cells were excluded from the naive CD8 cells, which were CD45RO-negative and positively selected for CCR7. CDR3 length: 12 residues. CDR1 is SEHNR and CDR2 is FQNEAQ in the germline V gene (reference sequence). The V end lost 5 bases, the J end lost 7 bases, and 9 bases lay between the germline ends. Whole-study results and caveats: Relative to clonotypes present in all four donors, those not shared had lower generation probabilities.

This clone has just one count. Its target is not known. This sample also contains other DNA sequences that code for the same CDR3. An assay was performed, and its level was deep. As processed by the authors: ImmunoSEQ only sent back junction sequences with no quality scores, so filtering was done differently. Clones were read by immunoSEQ multiplex PCR, and TCRdb kept only the in-frame ones, dropping some. That table supplies the V and J calls and clone size; D and trimming were determined from the DNA. This table has under 2,000,000 clones, approximately 94% appearing once. Sequencing was performed on naive CD8+ T cells sorted from blood. The chain couples TRBV7-9 to TRBJ2-1; D uncertain. The clonotype comes from a young man in good health. The CDR3 sequence: CASSRLGNEQFF. The CDR3 region has the DNA TGTGCCAGCAGCCGACTTGGGAATGAGCAGTTCTTC.